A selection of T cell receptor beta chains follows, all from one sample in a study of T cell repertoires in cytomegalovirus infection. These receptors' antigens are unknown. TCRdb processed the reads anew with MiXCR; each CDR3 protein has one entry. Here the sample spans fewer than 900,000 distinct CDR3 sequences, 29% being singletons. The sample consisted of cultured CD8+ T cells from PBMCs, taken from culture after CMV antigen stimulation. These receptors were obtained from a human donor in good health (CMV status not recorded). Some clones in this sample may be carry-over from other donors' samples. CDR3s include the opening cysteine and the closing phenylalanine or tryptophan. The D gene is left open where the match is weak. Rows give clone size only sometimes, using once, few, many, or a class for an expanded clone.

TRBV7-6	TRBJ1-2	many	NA	CASSHGRGGAGNYGYTF	TGTGCCAGCAGCCACGGTCGGGGGGGCGCGGGGAACTATGGCTACACCTTC
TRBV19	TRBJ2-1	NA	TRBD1	CASSESGGDEQFF	TGTGCCAGTAGTGAATCAGGGGGCGATGAGCAGTTCTTC
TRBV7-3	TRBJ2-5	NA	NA	CASSLGMEETQYF	TGTGCCAGCAGCTTAGGTATGGAAGAGACCCAGTACTTC
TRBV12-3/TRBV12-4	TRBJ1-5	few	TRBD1	CASSARQGPNQPQHF	TGTGCCAGCAGTGCCAGACAGGGCCCTAATCAGCCCCAGCATTTT
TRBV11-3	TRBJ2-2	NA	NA	CASSLNPMAAPSTGELFF	TGTGCCAGCAGCTTAAACCCGATGGCAGCGCCGAGCACCGGGGAGCTGTTTTTT
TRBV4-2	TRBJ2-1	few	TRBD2	CASSARGVDNEQFF	TGTGCCAGCAGCGCCCGGGGGGTTGATAATGAGCAGTTCTTC
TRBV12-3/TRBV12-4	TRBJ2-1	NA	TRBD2	CASTWGGSSYNEQFF	TGTGCCAGCACCTGGGGGGGGAGCTCCTACAATGAGCAGTTCTTC
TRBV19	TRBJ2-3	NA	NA	CASSFYRDFTDTQYF	TGTGCCAGTAGTTTTTACAGGGACTTCACAGATACGCAGTATTTT
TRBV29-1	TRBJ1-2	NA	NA	CSVEDPNDYGYTF	TGCAGCGTTGAAGATCCCAACGACTATGGCTACACCTTC
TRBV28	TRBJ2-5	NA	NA	CASSWPRQVETQYF	TGTGCCAGCAGTTGGCCCCGTCAGGTAGAGACCCAGTACTTC
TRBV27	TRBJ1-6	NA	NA	CASRRWDENSPLHF	TGTGCCAGCCGAAGGTGGGATGAGAATTCACCCCTCCACTTT
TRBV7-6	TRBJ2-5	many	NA	CASSFTTGPQETQYF	TGTGCCAGCAGCTTTACGACAGGTCCCCAAGAGACCCAGTACTTC
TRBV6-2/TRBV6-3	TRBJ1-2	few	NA	CASSYHWRFYTF	TGTGCCAGCAGTTACCATTGGAGATTCTACACCTTC
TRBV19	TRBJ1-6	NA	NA	CASSPEGRNYNSPLHF	TGTGCCAGTAGCCCTGAGGGGCGAAATTATAATTCACCCCTCCACTTT
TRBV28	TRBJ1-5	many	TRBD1	CASSWEDRGGYSNQPQHF	TGTGCCAGCAGTTGGGAAGACAGGGGGGGATATAGCAATCAGCCCCAGCATTTT
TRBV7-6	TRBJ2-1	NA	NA	CASKPLPAGDEQFF	TGTGCCAGCAAACCCCTCCCTGCCGGGGATGAGCAGTTCTTC
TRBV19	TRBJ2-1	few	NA	CASSTLGQYNEQFF	TGTGCCAGTAGTACCCTCGGACAGTACAATGAGCAGTTCTTC
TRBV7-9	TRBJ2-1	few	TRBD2	CASSPRPSGGSSYNEQFF	TGTGCCAGCAGCCCTCGGCCTAGCGGGGGGAGCTCCTACAATGAGCAGTTCTTC
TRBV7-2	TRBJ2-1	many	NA	CASSLGIFNEQFF	TGTGCCAGCAGCTTAGGCATCTTCAATGAGCAGTTCTTC
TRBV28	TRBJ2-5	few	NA	CASSLAPSQETQYF	TGTGCCAGCAGTTTAGCCCCGAGTCAAGAGACCCAGTACTTC
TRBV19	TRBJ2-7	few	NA	CASSAGPVYEQYF	TGTGCCAGTAGTGCAGGACCGGTCTACGAGCAGTACTTC
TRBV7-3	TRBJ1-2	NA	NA	CASSLGPSYGYTF	TGTGCCAGCAGCCTTGGACCCAGCTATGGCTACACCTTC
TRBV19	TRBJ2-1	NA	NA	CASSSGRGGHNEQFF	TGTGCCAGTAGTTCGGGGAGGGGGGGCCACAATGAGCAGTTCTTC
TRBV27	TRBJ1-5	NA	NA	CASGIHSNQPQHF	TGTGCCAGCGGAATCCATAGCAATCAGCCCCAGCATTTT
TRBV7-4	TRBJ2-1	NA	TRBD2	CASSSSLAGAHNEQFF	TGTGCCAGCAGCTCCTCACTAGCGGGGGCCCACAATGAGCAGTTCTTC
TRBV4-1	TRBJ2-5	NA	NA	CASSQDLVGGETQYF	TGCGCCAGCAGCCAAGATCTCGTAGGGGGAGAGACCCAGTACTTC
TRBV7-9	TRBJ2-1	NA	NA	CASSTRDGRGANEQFF	TGTGCCAGCAGCACGCGGGATGGCAGGGGTGCCAATGAGCAGTTCTTC
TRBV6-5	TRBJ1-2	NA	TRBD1	CASSDWTGNYGYTF	TGTGCCAGCAGCGACTGGACAGGGAACTATGGCTACACCTTC
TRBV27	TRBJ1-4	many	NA	CASSSKSDLNTANEKLFF	TGTGCCAGCAGTTCCAAATCGGACCTAAATACGGCTAATGAAAAACTGTTTTTT
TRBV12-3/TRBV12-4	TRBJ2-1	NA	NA	CASSFGTRKVMNEQFF	TGTGCCAGCAGCTTCGGGACCCGAAAGGTGATGAATGAGCAGTTCTTC
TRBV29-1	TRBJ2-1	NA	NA	CSVDNLGGLEQFF	TGCAGCGTTGATAACCTGGGGGGGCTTGAGCAGTTCTTC
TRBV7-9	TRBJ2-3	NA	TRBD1	CASSLAQGADTQYF	TGTGCCAGCAGCTTGGCTCAGGGGGCAGATACGCAGTATTTT
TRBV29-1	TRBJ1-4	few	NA	CSVEVGTFVGKLFF	TGCAGCGTTGAAGTTGGGACCTTTGTGGGAAAACTGTTTTTT
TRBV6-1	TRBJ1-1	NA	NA	CASSQLMNTEAFF	TGTGCCAGCAGTCAGCTGATGAACACTGAAGCTTTCTTT
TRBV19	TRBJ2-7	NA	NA	CASSIDLTGYTYEQYF	TGTGCCAGTAGTATAGATCTAACAGGGTATACCTACGAGCAGTACTTC
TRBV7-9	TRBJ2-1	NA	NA	CASSTITGTPYNEQFF	TGTGCCAGCAGCACCATAACAGGGACCCCCTACAATGAGCAGTTCTTC
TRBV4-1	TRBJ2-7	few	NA	CASSQAGDRSYEQYF	TGCGCCAGCAGCCAAGCTGGCGACAGGTCCTACGAGCAGTACTTC